This TCR beta chain was retrieved from a study of T-cell memory formation after mild COVID-19. Overall study results and limits: Later expanders leaned CD4+, whereas day 15 to 85 contracting clones were balanced CD4/CD8. Detection of some responders pre-infection suggested pre-existing cross-reactive memory T cells participated. Mainly in CM and EM were contracting CD4+ clones; CD8+ were in EMRA.

About this clonotype: The target antigen is unknown.

CDR1 and CDR2 (germline): SGHTA, FQGNSA. The germline V and J ends were trimmed by 5 bases and 6 bases, with 7 bases remaining between them. The CDR3 is 12 residues long. TCRdb reanalysed the 5' RACE reads using MiXCR and keeps one entry per CDR3 protein. The top ten hold roughly 40% of the sample, which has about 82,000 distinct CDR3 sequences, about 13% seen once. V and J are TRBV7-2 and TRBJ2-2; D unclear. The clonotype comes from a young man who had mild COVID-19 (a few samples of this study predate the infection). Cell type and time point are not known. Sequences were obtained from PBMCs or a T cell subset sorted from them (not recorded which). The CDR3 protein is CASSPRPGELFF. DNA of the CDR3: TGTGCCAGCAGCCCGCGGCCCGGGGAGCTGTTTTTT. Looking up the rest from reference TRBV7-2 and TRBJ2-2 gives the full variable domain: GAGVSQSPSNKVTEKGKDVELRCDPISGHTALYWYRQSLGQGLEFLIYFQGNSAPDKSGLPSDRFSAERTGGSVSTLTIQRTQQEDSAVYLCASSPRPGELFFGEGSRLTVL.